This entry lists 25 T cell receptor beta chains sequenced from one sample in a study of blood T cells in healthy people across ages. Combining a sample-barcoded 5' primer with a J-beta primer mix, a second PCR ran for roughly 6 to 12 cycles. MiXCR, run by TCRdb on the 5' RACE reads, gives a single entry per CDR3 protein. The sample includes around 1,800,000 distinct CDR3 sequences, roughly two fifths of them seen just once. The specimen was blood. The receptors come from a human donor in good health.

The count of this clonotype is one. The chain employs TRBV5-5 and TRBJ1-1; no definite D call. Germline lookup yields CDR1 SGHKS and CDR2 YYEKEE (reference sequence). The germline V and J ends were trimmed by 1 base and 1 base, with 8 bases remaining between them. The CDR3 runs 14 residues. The CDR3, as DNA: TGTGCCAGCAGCTTGTTGCATTCGAACACTGAAGCTTTCTTT. Encoded protein: CASSLLHSNTEAFF.

The V gene is TRBV5-1, the J gene TRBJ2-3; 8 bases are a match to TRBD2. There are 16 residues in the CDR3. Germline V lookup: CDR1 SGHRS, CDR2 YFSETQ. Trimming removed 4 bases from V and 1 base from J; junction bases left unmatched: 8. DNA for the CDR3: TGCGCCAGCAGCCTAGGGACTAGAGGAGGCACAGATACGCAGTATTTT. Protein: CASSLGTRGGTDTQYF.

V usage is TRBV20-1 and J usage is TRBJ1-2; tentative D call: TRBD1 (5 bases). CDR1 and CDR2 (germline): DFQATT, SNEGSKA (reference sequence). Trimming stripped 1 base from V and 8 bases from J, with 17 bases between. The CDR3 covers 14 residues. The CDR3 loop is CSARVPDSGLGYTF. The CDR3 region has the DNA TGCAGTGCTAGAGTTCCCGACAGCGGATTAGGCTACACCTTC.

The chain recombines TRBV7-6 with TRBJ2-7; D ambiguous. This CDR3 has 12 residues. The germline CDR1 and CDR2 sequences are SGHVS and FNYEAQ. Trimming pared 5 bases from V and 7 bases from J, leaving 12 bases between. CDR3 DNA: TGTGCCAGCAGCCCCTCGGGTGAGGAGCAGTACTTC. Its translation is CASSPSGEEQYF. The variable domain in full, completed from reference TRBV7-6 and TRBJ2-7, reads GAGVSQSPRYKVTKRGQDVALRCDPISGHVSLYWYRQALGQGPEFLTYFNYEAQQDKSGLPNDRFSAERPEGSISTLTIQRTEQRDSAMYRCASSPSGEEQYFGPGTRLTVT.

The genes are TRBV28 and TRBJ2-7; no clear D gene. Germline-derived CDR1 and CDR2 are MDHEN and SYDVKM. This CDR3 region has 15 residues. V lost 5 bases and J lost 3, with 17 bases in between. The CDR3: CASSLGKRLSYEQYF. The CDR3 DNA reads TGTGCCAGCAGTCTAGGGAAGAGGTTGAGCTACGAGCAGTACTTC. Full variable domain (remainder filled in from reference TRBV28 and TRBJ2-7): DVKVTQSSRYLVKRTGEKVFLECVQDMDHENMFWYRQDPGLGLRLIYFSYDVKMKEKGDIPEGYSVSREKKERFSLILESASTNQTSMYLCASSLGKRLSYEQYFGPGTRLTVT.

With respect to this clonotype: One junction end disagrees with the germline gene, perhaps due to a read error. The genes are TRBV20-1 and TRBJ1-5, with D uncertain. The CDR3 is 12 amino acids. Germline values: CDR1 DFQATT, CDR2 SNEGSKA (reference sequence). The CDR3 sequence is CRASFPNQPQHF. As DNA, the CDR3 is TGCAGGGCTAGTTTCCCTAATCAGCCCCAGCATTTT.

Many counts were recorded for this clonotype. V and J are TRBV28 and TRBJ1-2; 10 nucleotides agree with TRBD1. Looked up from germline, CDR1 is MDHEN and CDR2 is SYDVKM. V shed 8 bases and J 3 bases; nucleotides not matched to a gene: 12. CDR3 size: 16 residues. CDR3 coding DNA: TGTGCCAGCCTATTAGGGCTTGGACAGGGGGACTATGGCTACACCTTC. Translation: CASLLGLGQGDYGYTF.

This clonotype was recorded at least ten times. The chain links TRBV10-3 to TRBJ2-1, with no clear D. The CDR3 sequence is 12 residues long. Germline CDR1 reads ENHRY; CDR2 reads SYGVKD. The CDR3 DNA is TGTGCTACTACCGACACGGAAGATGAGCAGTTCTTC. Translation gives CATTDTEDEQFF.

This clonotype was detected only a few times. The chain carries TRBV20-1 and TRBJ2-1; D is possibly TRBD2 (7 bases). The germline CDR1 and CDR2 sequences are DFQATT and SNEGSKA (reference sequence). Between the trimmed V and J ends, which lost 6 bases and 8 bases, there was a span of 26 bases. This CDR3 spans 16 amino acids. Here the CDR3 DNA reads TGCAGTGCCCTAAAGGGTGGCCGGGGGGCCGTCGATGAGCAGTTCTTC. This sequence encodes CSALKGGRGAVDEQFF.

This clonotype was counted between two and nine times. The chain combines TRBV6-6 with TRBJ2-3; the match to TRBD2 covers 8 bases. V was pared by 5 bases and J by 7 bases, with 11 bases of the junction left unmatched. The length of the CDR3 is 15 residues. Germline CDR1 MNHNY, CDR2 SVGAGI (reference sequence). The CDR3 reads CASSPRGGAIHTQYF. CDR3 DNA: TGTGCCAGCAGTCCCCGGGGGGGCGCGATACATACGCAGTATTTT.

This clonotype was seen a handful of times. This chain links TRBV28 with TRBJ2-7; D remains unclear. This CDR3 comprises 14 residues. Trimming took off 9 bases at V and 3 bases at J, with 18 bases between the two ends. Looked up from germline, CDR1 is MDHEN and CDR2 is SYDVKM. The CDR3 loop reads CASTPRFRYYEQYF. In DNA, the CDR3 is TGTGCCAGTACCCCCAGGTTCCGTTACTACGAGCAGTACTTC. The complete variable domain, with remaining parts taken from reference TRBV28 and TRBJ2-7, reads DVKVTQSSRYLVKRTGEKVFLECVQDMDHENMFWYRQDPGLGLRLIYFSYDVKMKEKGDIPEGYSVSREKKERFSLILESASTNQTSMYLCASTPRFRYYEQYFGPGTRLTVT.

Turning to this clonotype: An end of the junction differs from the germline gene, which may be a read error. The J gene is TRBJ1-2, the V gene TRBV10-3; weak D call: TRBD1 (5 bases). This CDR3 spans 13 amino acids. Germline CDR1 and CDR2: ENHRY and SYGVKD. CDR3 nucleotides: TGTGCCATCCCGGCGGGGCTTGACTATGGCTACGCCTTC. Its translation is CAIPAGLDYGYAF.

The chain joins TRBV19 to TRBJ2-4, with unresolved D. Near its end, the DNA agrees better with TRBJ2-7, so the J call may be wrong. The germline V gene has CDR1 LNHDA and CDR2 SQIVND (reference sequence). The CDR3 runs 13 residues. In DNA form, the CDR3 reads TGTGCCAGTAGTATAGGGCATGAATCCGAGCAGTACTTC. As protein: CASSIGHESEQYF.

V is TRBV5-1 and J is TRBJ2-1, with 12 bases that match TRBD1. The CDR3 loop spans 14 amino acids. The germline gives CDR1 SGHRS, CDR2 YFSETQ. The V gene end was trimmed by 6 bases and the J gene end by 10 bases; junction bases not matched to a gene: 8. The CDR3 region is CASTLGQGAQEQFF. CDR3 coding DNA: TGCGCCAGCACCCTGGGACAGGGGGCGCAAGAGCAGTTCTTC.

This clonotype was counted only a few times. Here the CDR3 reads CSGETPGDTQYF. The CDR3 DNA sequence: TGCAGCGGAGAAACCCCGGGAGATACGCAGTATTTT. The chain recombines TRBV20-1 with TRBJ2-3; D is unclear. The V gene's germline CDR1 is DFQATT and CDR2 SNEGSKA (reference sequence). CDR3 length: 12 amino acids.

This clonotype was counted ten times or more. The chain recombines TRBV29-1 with TRBJ2-4, with a possible D match to TRBD1 (6 bases). Trimming removed 6 bases from V and 6 bases from J, with 18 bases in between. Germline V gene sequence: CDR1 SQVTM, CDR2 ANQGSEA. This CDR3 has 14 amino acids. This CDR3 reads CSVQRGMSGNIQYF. The CDR3 DNA reads TGCAGCGTCCAAAGGGGGATGTCCGGAAACATTCAGTACTTC.

The J gene is TRBJ1-5, the V gene TRBV29-1, with 9 bases matching TRBD1. The CDR3 consists of 15 residues. Per the germline V gene, CDR1 is SQVTM and CDR2 is ANQGSEA. The V segment lost 5 bases and the J segment 1 base; nucleotides outside the gene matches: 6. CDR3 nucleotides: TGCAGCGTTAATACAGGGGGCTTAAGCAATCAGCCCCAGCATTTT. It yields the protein CSVNTGGLSNQPQHF.

The chain couples TRBV4-2 to TRBJ2-7, with D tentatively TRBD1 (5 bases). V dropped 0 bases and J dropped 1 base, with 10 bases sitting between them. CDR1 is LGHNA, CDR2 YNFKEQ, per germline. There are 15 residues in the CDR3. CDR3: CASSQDWGSSYEQYF. In DNA form, the CDR3 reads TGTGCCAGCAGCCAAGATTGGGGCAGTTCCTACGAGCAGTACTTC.

The chain joins TRBV12-5 to TRBJ2-5; D is unresolved. Trimming removed 6 bases from V and 4 bases from J, with 18 bases in between. CDR3 size: 15 residues. The germline CDR1 and CDR2 sequences are LGHNT and FRNRAP. This CDR3 is CASGPAHRIRETQYF. The CDR3 DNA reads TGTGCTAGTGGACCAGCCCACCGGATTAGAGAGACCCAGTACTTC.

This rearrangement joins TRBV24-1 to TRBJ1-5; the match to TRBD1 covers 7 bases. Per the germline V gene, CDR1 is KGHDR and CDR2 is SFDVKD. Trimming cost V 3 bases and J 5 bases; bases outside gene matches: 3. CDR3 length: 14 amino acids. Here the CDR3 reads CATSDPGQDQPQHF. DNA of the CDR3: TGTGCCACCAGTGATCCTGGACAGGATCAGCCCCAGCATTTT.

The chain carries TRBV20-1 and TRBJ2-1; the match to TRBD2 covers 8 bases. After removal of 6 bases from V and 6 bases from J, the junction contained 4 bases not matched to a gene. Germline values: CDR1 DFQATT, CDR2 SNEGSKA (reference sequence). The CDR3 is made up of 12 amino acids. CDR3 nucleotide sequence: TGCAGTGCAACCGGGACTAGCAATGAGCAGTTCTTC. It encodes CSATGTSNEQFF.

CDR3 sequence (DNA): TGCAGTGCGCAAGCGGGGGGGCTTGGGTCCTACAATGAGCAGTTCTTC. This encodes CSAQAGGLGSYNEQFF. This sequence joins TRBV20-1 and TRBJ2-1, with TRBD2 matching 10 bases. CDR3 size: 16 residues. Germline CDR1 is DFQATT and CDR2 is SNEGSKA (reference sequence). Trimming took 6 bases from V and 1 from J; bases not matched to a gene: 9.

The chain links TRBV12-5 to TRBJ2-7; 12 positions match TRBD1. From germline, CDR1 is LGHNT and CDR2 FRNRAP. The ends lost 6 bases at V and 1 base at J; junction bases unmatched: 10. The CDR3 extends over 17 amino acids. CDR3 loop: CASGPGTGGSWSYEQYF. The CDR3 DNA follows: TGTGCTAGTGGCCCCGGGACAGGGGGCTCATGGTCCTACGAGCAGTACTTC.

This rearrangement joins TRBV9 to TRBJ1-2, with D possibly being TRBD1 (6 bases). V lost 0 bases and J 4 bases, leaving 16 bases between the germline ends. Germline CDR1 and CDR2: SGDLS and YYNGEE. The CDR3 covers 16 residues. Written as DNA, the CDR3 is TGTGCCAGCAGCGTAGGGGGGCCGAGTTTGGGCTATGGCTACACCTTC. It encodes CASSVGGPSLGYGYTF. The variable domain in full, with the rest retrieved from reference TRBV9 and TRBJ1-2, is DSGVTQTPKHLITATGQRVTLRCSPRSGDLSVYWYQQSLDQGLQFLIQYYNGEERAKGNILERFSAQQFPDLHSELNLSSLELGDSALYFCASSVGGPSLGYGYTFGSGTRLTVV.

This clonotype was detected only a few times. The rearrangement links TRBV6-2 or TRBV6-3 to TRBJ2-5, with 8 bases matching TRBD2. The CDR3 is 17 residues long. Germline trimming cut 2 bases from V and 3 bases from J; bases unmatched to any gene: 11. The germline gives CDR1 MNHEY, CDR2 SVGEGT. The CDR3 DNA follows: TGTGCCAGCAGTTACGGCGGAGGGACTAGAGGAAAAGAGACCCAGTACTTC. Its protein product is CASSYGGGTRGKETQYF.